Following are 9 T cell receptor beta chains from one sample sequenced in a study of cytomegalovirus exposure and HLA in healthy donors. In the PCR, 60 Vbeta and 13 Jbeta primers were used. Sequencing used immunoSEQ multiplex PCR; TCRdb keeps in-frame clones, though not all of them. The sample has over 150,000 clones, roughly four fifths seen once. The sequenced material came from PBMCs. The receptors come from a man aged 60 to 69 in good health and CMV-seronegative.

The rearrangement joins TRBV18 to TRBJ2-5; 8 nucleotides line up with TRBD2. Per germline, CDR1 KGHSH and CDR2 LQKENI. V lost 2 bases to trimming and J lost 2 bases; unmatched junction nucleotides: 4. CDR3 length: 15 amino acids. In DNA, the CDR3 is TGTGCCAGCTCACCAAGGACTAGCAGTCAAGAGACCCAGTACTTC. This translates into CASSPRTSSQETQYF.

The rearrangement joins TRBV6-5 to TRBJ1-5, with TRBD1 identical over 8 bases. In germline, CDR1 is MNHEY, CDR2 SVGAGI. This CDR3 has 14 amino acids. Losses at the gene ends were 0 bases for V and 5 bases for J; bases not matched to a gene: 0. CDR3 loop: CASSYSTGDQPQHF. The CDR3 coding sequence is TGTGCCAGCAGTTACTCGACAGGGGATCAGCCCCAGCATTTT.

This rearrangement joins TRBV28 to TRBJ1-3, with a possible D match to TRBD1 (5 bases). The germline V gene encodes CDR1 MDHEN and CDR2 SYDVKM. This CDR3 spans 16 amino acids. The V and J ends lost 5 bases and 0 bases respectively, with 14 bases between them. CDR3 DNA: TGTGCCAGCAGTCCCCCGACAGTGAGCTCTGGAAACACCATATATTTT. Its protein product is CASSPPTVSSGNTIYF. Variable domain in full (rest from reference TRBV28 and TRBJ1-3): DVKVTQSSRYLVKRTGEKVFLECVQDMDHENMFWYRQDPGLGLRLIYFSYDVKMKEKGDIPEGYSVSREKKERFSLILESASTNQTSMYLCASSPPTVSSGNTIYFGEGSWLTVV.

This chain links TRBV18 with TRBJ2-3, with 9 bases fitting TRBD2. Germline-derived CDR1 and CDR2 are KGHSH and LQKENI. This CDR3 comprises 17 residues. Germline trimming cut 2 bases from V and 4 bases from J; bases unmatched to any gene: 10. The CDR3 loop is CASSPVGGGAIADTQYF. CDR3 in DNA: TGTGCCAGCTCACCAGTTGGCGGGGGGGCCATCGCAGATACGCAGTATTTT.

The V and J genes are TRBV5-1 and TRBJ1-2, with a possible D match to TRBD1 (5 bases). V gave up 5 bases and J gave up 4 bases, with 24 bases separating them. Germline loops: CDR1 SGHRS, CDR2 YFSETQ. The CDR3 has 17 amino acids. The CDR3 protein is CASRAQGEPAVLYGYTF. In DNA form, the CDR3 reads TGCGCCAGCAGAGCCCAGGGCGAACCGGCGGTCCTCTATGGCTACACCTTC.

The gene calls are TRBV7-9 and TRBJ2-7; TRBD1 matches 7 bases. This CDR3 region has 15 residues. With V trimmed by 5 bases and J by 5 bases, 12 bases remained unmatched. Germline V gene sequence: CDR1 SEHNR, CDR2 FQNEAQ (reference sequence). The CDR3 region has the DNA TGTGCCAGCAGCACCTGGACAGGTTTCTTCCACGAGCAGTACTTC. Protein product: CASSTWTGFFHEQYF.

DNA for the CDR3: TGTGCCAGCAGCTTGGTGACGCCAGGTCAAGAGACCCAGTACTTC. It yields the protein CASSLVTPGQETQYF. V gene TRBV5-4 combines with J gene TRBJ2-5; D gene uncertain. Trimming removed 0 bases from V and 2 bases from J, with 11 bases in between. CDR1 and CDR2 (germline): SGHNT, YYREEE (reference sequence). This CDR3 region has 15 residues.

The table lists this clone with a count of one. The genes are TRBV6-1 and TRBJ2-5; D unclear. Trimming removed 9 bases from V and 1 base from J, with 9 bases in between. The CDR3 length is 12 residues. CDR1 and CDR2 from the germline V gene are MNHNS and SASEGT. CDR3 protein: CASRGPQETQYF. The CDR3 nucleotides read TGTGCCAGTCGCGGCCCCCAAGAGACCCAGTACTTC.

V is TRBV19 and J is TRBJ2-3; D is ambiguous. V gave up 4 bases and J gave up 4 bases, with 18 bases separating them. There are 16 residues in the CDR3. Germline V gene data show CDR1 as LNHDA and CDR2 as SQIVND (reference sequence). CDR3 in amino acids: CASSTRTSPEADTQYF. As DNA, the CDR3 is TGTGCCAGTAGTACCCGTACGTCCCCAGAGGCAGATACGCAGTATTTT.